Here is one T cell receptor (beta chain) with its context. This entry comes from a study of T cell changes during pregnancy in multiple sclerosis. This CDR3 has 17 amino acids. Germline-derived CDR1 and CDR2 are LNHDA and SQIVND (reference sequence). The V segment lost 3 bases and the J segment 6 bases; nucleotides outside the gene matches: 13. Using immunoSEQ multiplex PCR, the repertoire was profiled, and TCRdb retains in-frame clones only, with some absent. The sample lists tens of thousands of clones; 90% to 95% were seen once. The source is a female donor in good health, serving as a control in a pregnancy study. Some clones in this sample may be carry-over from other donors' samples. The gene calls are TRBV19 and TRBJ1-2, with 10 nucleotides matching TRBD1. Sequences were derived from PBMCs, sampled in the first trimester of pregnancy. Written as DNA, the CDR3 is TGTGCCAGTAGTATCGTCCCGACAGGGGGCTCAGGGAATGGCTACACCTTC. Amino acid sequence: CASSIVPTGGSGNGYTF. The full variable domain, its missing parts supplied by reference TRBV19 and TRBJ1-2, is DGGITQSPKYLFRKEGQNVTLSCEQNLNHDAMYWYRQDPGQGLRLIYYSQIVNDFQKGDIAEGYSVSREKKESFPLTVTSAQKNPTAFYLCASSIVPTGGSGNGYTFGSGTRLTVV.